A selection of T cell receptor beta chains follows, all from one sample in a study of OX40 agonist ivuxolimab in advanced cancers. Assay: immunoSEQ multiplex PCR; the TCRdb copy retains only in-frame clones and omits some. The sample has roughly 34,000 clones; about nine tenths are singletons. The specimen comprised CD4+ or CD8+ T cells sorted from blood, sampled in a trial of the OX40 agonist ivuxolimab. The receptors shown here come from an adult with an advanced solid tumor such as melanoma, head and neck, liver or kidney cancer. CDR3s include the opening cysteine and the closing phenylalanine or tryptophan. The D gene is left open where the match is weak. Some rows mark clone size as missing; the rest say once, few, many or name a class of expanded clone.

j_gene	d_gene	abundance	v_gene	CDR3aa	CDR3nt
TRBJ2-1	TRBD2	.	TRBV2	CASSERGDYNEQFF	TGTGCCAGCAGTGAGCGGGGGGACTACAATGAGCAGTTCTTC
TRBJ1-1	.	.	TRBV6-1	CASSDKRAGGTEAFF	TGTGCCAGCAGTGACAAAAGGGCGGGAGGGACTGAAGCTTTCTTT
TRBJ2-5	.	.	TRBV25-1	CASSDYRDTDETQYF	TGTGCCAGCAGTGATTACCGGGACACAGACGAGACCCAGTACTTC
TRBJ1-6	.	.	TRBV19	CASSLAGSYNSPLHF	TGTGCCAGTAGCCTCGCGGGCTCCTATAATTCACCCCTCCACTTT
TRBJ2-2	.	.	TRBV9	CASSVAELVSSGELFF	TGTGCCAGCAGCGTAGCAGAACTAGTAAGTTCCGGGGAGCTGTTTTTT
TRBJ2-2	TRBD2	.	TRBV27	CASRPGRGMGELFF	TGTGCCAGCAGGCCCGGGAGGGGGATGGGGGAGCTGTTTTTT
TRBJ1-2	.	.	TRBV2	CASRGAGDHGYTF	TGTGCCAGCAGAGGGGCCGGGGATCATGGCTACACCTTC
TRBJ2-4	.	.	TRBV4-1	CASSQEPSQGIQYF	TGCGCCAGCAGCCAAGAACCCTCCCAGGGCATTCAGTACTTC
TRBJ1-2	.	.	TRBV5-5	CASSKTGPVYGYTF	TGTGCCAGCAGCAAGACCGGGCCAGTCTATGGCTACACCTTC
TRBJ2-7	TRBD2	.	TRBV6-5	CASRMRGSGLEQYF	TGTGCCAGCAGGATGCGGGGGTCCGGCCTCGAGCAGTACTTC
TRBJ1-1	.	.	TRBV6-9	CASSYGSEAFF	TGTGCCAGCAGTTACGGATCTGAAGCTTTCTTT
TRBJ1-2	.	once	TRBV6-5	CASSRRTQSNYGYTF	TGTGCCAGCAGTCGCCGGACCCAGAGCAACTATGGCTACACCTTC
TRBJ2-3	.	once	TRBV9	CASTHVSGSTDTQYF	TGTGCCAGCACCCATGTAAGCGGGAGCACAGATACGCAGTATTTT
TRBJ2-7	TRBD1	.	TRBV9	CASSSRWTGEDEQYF	TGTGCCAGCAGCTCCCGCTGGACAGGGGAGGACGAGCAGTACTTC
TRBJ2-5	TRBD1	.	TRBV28	CASSPQGTAQETQYF	TGTGCCAGCAGCCCACAGGGGACAGCCCAAGAGACCCAGTACTTC
TRBJ2-7	TRBD2	once	TRBV28	CASSFVLAGEGPYEQYF	TGTGCCAGCAGTTTCGTTCTAGCGGGAGAGGGCCCCTACGAGCAGTACTTC
TRBJ1-2	TRBD1	.	TRBV7-9	CASSSNNLPGQTVYGYTF	TGTGCCAGCAGTTCAAATAATCTCCCGGGACAGACCGTTTATGGCTACACCTTC
TRBJ2-1	TRBD1	.	TRBV5-6	CASSLTPGGASNEQFF	TGTGCCAGCAGCCTAACCCCAGGGGGCGCCTCCAATGAGCAGTTCTTC
TRBJ2-2	TRBD1	.	TRBV2	CASSGGQGATGELFF	TGTGCCAGCAGTGGAGGACAGGGGGCTACCGGGGAGCTGTTTTTT
TRBJ2-7	TRBD2	.	TRBV5-6	CASSLPGLALYEQYF	TGTGCCAGCAGCTTGCCGGGACTAGCTCTATACGAGCAGTACTTC
TRBJ2-7	TRBD2	.	TRBV15	CATSGLAGAREQYF	TGTGCCACCAGCGGGCTAGCGGGAGCCCGCGAGCAGTACTTC
TRBJ2-7	.	.	TRBV4-1	CASSQGQTYEQYF	TGCGCCAGCAGCCAAGGACAGACCTACGAGCAGTACTTC
TRBJ1-6	.	.	TRBV7-8	CASSIGTTYNSPLHF	TGTGCCAGCAGCATCGGGACAACCTATAATTCACCCCTCCACTTT
TRBJ1-1	.	once	TRBV19	CASSPRAASNTEAFF	TGTGCCAGTAGTCCCCGGGCAGCCTCTAACACTGAAGCTTTCTTT
TRBJ2-1	.	once	TRBV11-2	CASSPANEQFF	TGTGCCAGCAGCCCGGCCAATGAGCAGTTCTTC
TRBJ2-5	.	.	TRBV19	CASSEAETQYF	TGTGCCAGTAGTGAGGCGGAGACCCAGTACTTC